Sequencing of this T cell receptor (beta chain) was carried out in a study of blood T cell repertoires in COVID-19. Study-wide background: COVID-19 samples, acute and convalescent, were from the United States, Italy and Spain. Nucleic acid was either cDNA or gDNA, and it came from T cells, B-cell-depleted T cells, or PBMCs.

The CDR3 spans 16 residues. CDR1 is ENHRY, CDR2 SYGVKD, per germline. Between the trimmed V and J ends, which lost 2 bases and 7 bases, there was a span of 15 bases. Original methodology: How many nucleated cells were present was estimated from reference gene primer amplification. Sequencing was performed with immunoSEQ multiplex PCR; in TCRdb, only in-frame clones are kept and a portion is missing. V, J and clone size reflect that table, while D and trimming were determined from the DNA. The repertoire holds 240,000 or so clones, with about 85% as singletons. The chain links TRBV10-3 to TRBJ1-6; D may be TRBD1 (5 bases). Sequencing was carried out using peripheral blood. The receptor was derived from a man aged 30 to 45 who had recovered from COVID-19. The CDR3 nucleotides read TGTGCCATCAGTGAGCTGGAGGGCCGGGGGAATTCACCCCTCCACTTT. It codes for CAISELEGRGNSPLHF.